A selection of T cell receptor beta chains follows, all from one sample in a study of T cell responses to AZD1222 COVID-19 vaccine. Assay used: immunoSEQ multiplex PCR; TCRdb lists only in-frame clones, some missing. The table shows tens of thousands of clones, with around four fifths occurring only once. Here the sequenced sample was peripheral blood, taken 28 days after the second AZD1222 dose. Receptor source: an adult who received the AZD1222 COVID-19 vaccine. Both conserved end residues are trimmed from each CDR3.

TRBJ1-4 TRBV11-2 ASSLSALNEKLF
TRBJ1-2 TRBV9 ASSVDQGYNYGYT
TRBJ2-5 TRBV5-1 ASSPSGTGETQY
TRBJ2-7 TRBV4-1 ASSHGTAYEQY
TRBJ1-6 TRBV11-2 ASSFTGAQESPLH
TRBJ1-2 TRBV2 ASTGTANYGYT
TRBJ2-1 TRBV13 ASSSRTSGDYNEQF
TRBJ1-5 TRBV5-1 ASSFDGNQPQH
TRBJ1-2 TRBV15 ATSRAGRVPNYGYT
TRBJ2-2 TRBV16 ASSQSVGAYTGELF
TRBJ1-1 TRBV6-1 ASSEAAGEGVNTEAF
TRBJ1-4 TRBV19 ASTPLEGFNEKLF
TRBJ1-2 TRBV18 ASSTTSPGQGVPLGGYT
TRBJ2-5 TRBV28 ASSDTGFRETQY
TRBJ2-7 TRBV7-6 ASSFRDRGGEQY
TRBJ1-2 TRBV6-5 ASSEAAGRYYGYT
TRBJ1-4 TRBV20-1 SASTRSTNEKLF
TRBJ2-2 TRBV24-1 ATSDLTDTGELF
TRBJ1-5 TRBV12-5 ASGFHRQGAPPQPQH
TRBJ2-7 TRBV6-6 ASTGQGGNEQY
TRBJ2-3 TRBV28 ASRTGRDRGTDTQY
TRBJ1-4 TRBV6-1 ASSGVTGETATNEKLF